This record covers a single T cell receptor (beta chain). Its antigen is unidentified. The data belong to a study of cytomegalovirus exposure and HLA in healthy donors. Study-wide background: The 550 to 800 first-cohort repertoires and the 95 to 150 validation repertoires shared the same platform, a later analysis reported.

The germline V gene has CDR1 SGHRS and CDR2 YFSETQ. The V end was cut by 5 bases, the J end by 4 bases, with 6 bases between. The CDR3 spans 12 residues. Study outcomes and limitations: In a later analysis, first-cohort TCR clusters were found to tend to co-occur in the 90 to 150 validation repertoires. Many donors carried some public TCRs, although rarity characterized most TCR sequences.

The repertoire was sequenced with immunoSEQ multiplex PCR; TCRdb's copy has only in-frame clones and lacks some. The repertoire holds under 250,000 clones, with approximately 87% as singletons. V and J are TRBV5-1 and TRBJ2-2; no reliable D call. This receptor was identified in a woman aged 18 to 35 in good health and CMV-seronegative. Input material: PBMCs. The CDR3 DNA reads as TGCGCCAGCAGTCACACCACCGGGGAGCTGTTTTTT. It yields the protein CASSHTTGELFF.